This entry concerns a single T cell receptor beta chain. Its specific antigen is unknown. No quality values exist for individual bases; no much larger clone is one base distant. The germline V gene sets CDR1 to SQVTM and CDR2 to ANQGSEA. Deletion took 3 bases off V and 1 base off J, with a span of 12 bases between the germline ends. Reading from cysteine to phenylalanine, the CDR3 counts 14 amino acids. Only the CDR3 region is kept as DNA, spanning 42 bases read in frame from base 1. The source of the sample is a study of CD8 T cells in Susac syndrome (dated by TCRdb to about 2019). Looking at the study overall: Whether CD8+ T cell activation and differentiation in Susac syndrome was antigen driven was tested using repertoire sequencing. The study at large found these results: The study acknowledged that relatively few individuals were included in the TCR sequencing and HLA analysis.

Peripheral blood CD8+ and CD4+ T cells from healthy donors, Susac syndrome patients and multiple sclerosis patients were profiled by high-throughput TCR beta sequencing. The multiple sclerosis controls were treatment-naive patients whose relapsing-remitting disease, either stable or active, fulfilled the revised McDonald criteria. CD8+ TEMRA cells were enriched by FACS, while bulk CD8+ and CD4+ T cells were purified by magnetic negative isolation. Blood was drawn into EDTA tubes, processed within 24 hours, and PBMCs were isolated by density gradient centrifugation. PBMCs intended for TCR sequencing were cryopreserved in liquid nitrogen and were subsequently thawed in a 37 degrees C water bath. A purity of at least 90% was achieved for sorted or isolated CD4+, CD8+ and CD8+ TEMRA cells. RNA was extracted using the RNeasy kit, and roughly 0.5 to 1 ug of the RNA was reverse transcribed with random hexamers. The immunoSEQ multiplex PCR assay, covering 54 Vbeta and 13 Jbeta segments, was used to amplify TCR beta CDR3 regions. PCR amplification bias was corrected by using a synthetic template baseline for primer optimization and computational correction. In the paper's pipeline: Only productive sequences were kept, with reads annotated to V, D and J genes according to IMGT and analyzed in immunoSEQ Analyzer. To calculate clonality, Shannon entropy was normalized by log2 of the number of productive unique sequences and then subtracted from one. For each patient and control, public and private clones were evaluated within the 100 most prevalent clones. A clone was defined as Susac-specific if it was absent from the healthy and MS cohorts, from about a thousand published viral clones and from other ImmuneACCESS disease sequences. TCRdb ran its own pipeline on the public reads, namely fastp trimming at Q25 and MiXCR clone calling, and kept in-frame beta chains. Duplicate CDR3 protein sequences are folded into a single record with the most common DNA and genes. None of the V and J calls come from the authors' own analysis; TCRdb made them. The sample table contains 250,000 to 350,000 distinct CDR3 sequences; only one count was recorded for 92% of them. Jointly, the top ten make up 0.065% of the sample.

The sample consisted of CD4+ T cells from PBMCs. This chain is built from TRBV29-1 and TRBJ1-1; the D gene is unclear. The receptor's source is a human donor with multiple sclerosis. At the DNA level, the sequence is TGCAGCGTTGATTCTGGGCTTGCGAACACTGAAGCTTTCTTT. The resulting protein is CSVDSGLANTEAFF.